Shown below are 27 T cell receptor beta chains from a single sample sequenced in a study of T cells in women clearing cervical HPV infection. Some clones are missing from TCRdb's copy, which holds only in-frame ones; the method was immunoSEQ multiplex PCR. This sample's table has some 50,000 clones. The specimen sequenced was blood buffy coat. Receptors were obtained from a woman between 18 and 69 years old with a cervical HPV16 infection that either progressed to CIN3+ or cleared (not recorded which).

To note about this clone: The CDR3 end falls 3 residues outside the read, so it is completed with the germline J gene. The genes are TRBV5-1 and TRBJ2-5; tentative D call: TRBD1 (5 bases). The CDR3 sequence is 14 residues long. Germline CDR1 is SGHRS and CDR2 is YFSETQ. V gave up 0 bases and J gave up 0 bases, with 6 bases separating them. The CDR3 loop reads CASSLGQYQETQYF. The covered CDR3 bases are TGCGCCAGCAGCTTGGGACAGTACCAAGAGACC. Full variable domain (rest looked up from reference TRBV5-1 and TRBJ2-5): KAGVTQTPRYLIKTRGQQVTLSCSPISGHRSVSWYQQTPGQGLQFLFEYFSETQRNKGNFPGRFSGRQFSNSRSEMNVSTLELGDSALYLCASSLGQYQETQYFGPGTRLLVL.

Of note for this clone: Read coverage stops 3 residues before the CDR3 terminus; the germline J gene supplies the remainder. The V and J genes are TRBV7-3 and TRBJ2-7, with TRBD2 matching over 7 bases. CDR1 is SGHTA and CDR2 is FQGTGA in the germline V gene. The CDR3 runs 15 residues. V lost 3 bases and J lost 3; bases outside the gene matches: 8. The CDR3 reads CASSFTGGGSYEQYF. The CDR3 DNA, read in part, is TGTGCCAGCAGCTTCACTGGCGGGGGTAGCTACGAG.

With respect to this clone: The CDR3 is cut off 3 residues early in the read; its end comes from the germline J gene. V usage is TRBV12-3 or TRBV12-4 and J usage is TRBJ1-6, with a weak D call TRBD1 (6 bases). Between the trimmed V and J ends, which lost 0 bases and 10 bases, there was a span of 13 bases. This CDR3 contains 15 residues. CDR3 region: CASSLALGGRSPLHF. Incomplete CDR3 DNA: TGTGCCAGCAGTTTAGCGCTAGGGGGTCGGTCACCC.

About this clone itself: The read gets to within 3 residues of the CDR3 end, and the germline J gene fills in the rest. This chain joins TRBV7-9 and TRBJ2-3, with TRBD1 matching over 9 bases. From germline, CDR1 is SEHNR and CDR2 FQNEAQ (reference sequence). CDR3 size: 15 residues. The DNA read from the CDR3 is TGTGCCAGCGGGATACAGGGGGCCGGCAATCAGCCG. Encoded protein: CASGIQGAGNQP. The full CDR3 sequence reads CASGIQGAGNQPQYF.

About this clone itself: The read ends 3 residues shy of where the CDR3 ends; the end is completed using the germline J gene. The chain couples TRBV7-2 to TRBJ2-3; D is possibly TRBD2 (6 bases). Looked up from germline, CDR1 is SGHTA and CDR2 is FQGNSA. Trimming left V 5 bases short and J 2 bases short, with 14 bases between. The length of the CDR3 is 15 residues. The sequenced part of the CDR3 DNA is TGTGCCAGCAGCCCCGACGGGGGAAACACAGATACG. It specifies CASSPDGGNTDT. The full CDR3 is CASSPDGGNTDTQYF.

To note about this clone: The read falls 3 residues short of the CDR3 end, and the missing part is taken from the germline J gene. The chain uses TRBV6-1 and TRBJ1-4; D remains unclear. Trimming cost V 1 base and J 0 bases, with 9 bases left between them. The V gene's germline CDR1 is MNHNS and CDR2 SASEGT. The length of the CDR3 is 16 residues. Incomplete CDR3 DNA: TGTGCCAGCAGTGAAGGGTTTCGGGCAACTAATGAAAAA. Its translation: CASSEGFRATNEK. The entire CDR3 sequence reads CASSEGFRATNEKLFF.

A word on this clone: The read stops 3 residues short of the end of the CDR3; the missing end is completed from the germline J gene. The J gene is TRBJ1-4, the V gene TRBV30; D uncertain. The V gene's germline CDR1 is GTSNPN and CDR2 SVGIG (reference sequence). V lost 4 bases to trimming and J lost 3 bases, with 9 bases between them. This CDR3 comprises 13 residues. The sequenced CDR3 bases are TGTGCCTGGACCGAGACTCCTAATGAAAAA. Its protein product is CAWTETPNEK. The entire CDR3 sequence reads CAWTETPNEKLFF.

Note on this clone: From the germline J gene comes the end of the CDR3, since the read stops 3 residues before it. The chain is built from TRBV5-1 and TRBJ2-1; D gene unclear. The CDR3 is made up of 15 amino acids. With 4 bases removed from V and 0 bases from J, the gap between germline ends came to 11 bases. The germline V gene has CDR1 SGHRS and CDR2 YFSETQ. The CDR3 bases that were read are TGCGCCAGCAGCGATTTCAGAACCTCCTACAATGAG. This codes for CASSDFRTSYNE. The entire CDR3 protein reads CASSDFRTSYNEQFF.

Details on this clone: The CDR3 extends 3 residues past the end of the read, so its final part is completed from the germline J gene. The chain couples TRBV11-2 to TRBJ2-5; 7 bases match TRBD2. The CDR3 runs 14 residues. CDR1 is SGHAT and CDR2 is FQNNGV in the germline V gene. The V segment lost 4 bases and the J segment 5 bases; nucleotides outside the gene matches: 7. The covered CDR3 bases are TGTGCCAGCAGCTCCGGGGGGAACTGGGAGACC. Translation: CASSSGGNWET. The CDR3 in its entirety is CASSSGGNWETQYF.

Concerning this clone: The read ends 3 residues before the CDR3 terminus; that terminus is restored from the germline J gene. The rearrangement uses TRBV20-1 and TRBJ2-3; TRBD2 matches 10 bases. The CDR3 runs 17 residues. CDR1 is DFQATT, CDR2 SNEGSKA, per germline (reference sequence). J lost 2 bases, V lost 3 bases, and 11 bases had no gene match. The CDR3 bases that were read are TGCAGTGCTAGTTCGCTAGCGGGGGATTTAAACACAGATACG. It codes for CSASSLAGDLNTDT. From start to end, the CDR3 is CSASSLAGDLNTDTQYF.

As concerns this clone: Read coverage stops 3 residues before the CDR3 terminus; the germline J gene supplies the remainder. This sequence joins TRBV18 and TRBJ2-2; 9 bases align to TRBD1. The CDR3 runs to 16 residues. J gave up 0 bases and V 3 bases, and 2 bases lay outside the gene matches. The germline CDR1 and CDR2 sequences are KGHSH and LQKENI. The CDR3 bases that were read are TGTGCCAGCTCACCCCGGACAGGGGCGAACACCGGGGAG. Translated, it gives CASSPRTGANTGE. The complete CDR3 sequence is CASSPRTGANTGELFF. Using reference TRBV18 and TRBJ2-2 for the parts outside the CDR3, the full variable domain is NAGVMQNPRHLVRRRGQEARLRCSPMKGHSHVYWYRQLPEEGLKFMVYLQKENIIDESGMPKERFSAEFPKEGPSILRIQQVVRGDSAAYFCASSPRTGANTGELFFGEGSRLTVL.

The CDR3 DNA, read in part, is TGCAGCGTTGAGCAGCCAGGGTATTTGGATGGC. Protein: CSVEQPGYLDG. The CDR3 in full is CSVEQPGYLDGYTF. The rearrangement joins TRBV29-1 to TRBJ1-2; tentatively, D is TRBD1 (5 bases). The CDR3 extends 3 residues past the end of the read, so its final part is completed from the germline J gene. Germline CDR1 and CDR2: SQVTM and ANQGSEA. The CDR3 is 14 amino acids. V was cut by 3 bases and J by 6 bases, with 17 bases left in between.

Note on this clone: The read halts 3 residues ahead of the CDR3 end, with the missing end drawn from the germline J gene. The chain couples TRBV20-1 to TRBJ2-3; TRBD2 aligns across 12 bases. The germline V gene has CDR1 DFQATT and CDR2 SNEGSKA (reference sequence). The CDR3 is 15 residues long. Incomplete CDR3 DNA: TGCAGTGCTAAAAAACTAGCGGGGGGAGGAGAGACG. Translated, it gives CSAKKLAGGGET. The CDR3 in its entirety is CSAKKLAGGGETQYF.

Notes on this clone: The CDR3 is cut off 3 residues early in the read; its end comes from the germline J gene. The chain joins TRBV19 to TRBJ2-7; D ambiguous. V lost 8 bases, J lost 4 bases, and 15 bases lay in between. Germline lookup yields CDR1 LNHDA and CDR2 SQIVND (reference sequence). CDR3 length equals 13 residues. The covered CDR3 bases are TGTGCCAGTCAAAAGGCAGGTACGTACGAG. Amino acids: CASQKAGTYE. The complete CDR3 sequence is CASQKAGTYEQYF.

CDR3 DNA (partial): TGCGCCAGCAGCTCTGGGACAGGCACTCAAGGC. It yields the protein CASSSGTGTQG. The entire CDR3 sequence reads CASSSGTGTQGYTF. The chain is built from TRBV5-1 and TRBJ1-2, with TRBD1 matching 8 bases. The read ends 3 residues shy of where the CDR3 ends; the end is completed using the germline J gene. Germline values: CDR1 SGHRS, CDR2 YFSETQ. The CDR3 has 14 amino acids.

For this clone: The read halts 3 residues ahead of the CDR3 end, with the missing end drawn from the germline J gene. V usage is TRBV7-3 and J usage is TRBJ2-2; 10 bases are a match to TRBD2. J was trimmed by 7 bases and V by 5 bases; bases with no gene match: 4. Germline assignment: CDR1 SGHTA and CDR2 FQGTGA. This CDR3 comprises 14 residues. This CDR3 is CASSGSSGGGELFF. CDR3 DNA, as far as it was read: TGTGCCAGCAGCGGATCTAGCGGGGGCGGGGAG.

With regard to this clone: The read falls 3 residues short of the CDR3 end, and the missing part is taken from the germline J gene. The chain uses TRBV7-6 and TRBJ2-3; TRBD2 might be the D (6 bases). The CDR3 loop spans 12 amino acids. CDR1 is SGHVS and CDR2 is FNYEAQ in the germline V gene. Trimming stripped 5 bases from V and 5 bases from J, with 8 bases between. The CDR3 DNA, read in part, is TGTGCCAGCAGCCTGACTAGAGATACG. This sequence encodes CASSLTRDT. The full-length CDR3 reads as CASSLTRDTQYF.

With regard to this clone: The read is 3 residues too short to cover the CDR3 end, so that end is filled in from the germline J gene. The rearrangement joins TRBV11-2 to TRBJ2-7; 11 bases line up with TRBD1. The germline V gene encodes CDR1 SGHAT and CDR2 FQNNGV. Losses at the gene ends were 4 bases for V and 5 bases for J; bases not matched to a gene: 7. This CDR3 is built from 15 residues. CDR3 in amino acids: CASSSYRDRGNEQYF. The DNA read from the CDR3 is TGTGCCAGCAGCTCATACCGGGACAGGGGGAACGAG.

Turning to this clone: The read ends 3 residues early relative to the CDR3; the germline J gene fills the gap. The chain has TRBV6-1 and TRBJ2-2, with a tentative D call TRBD1 (8 bases). Germline lookup yields CDR1 MNHNS and CDR2 SASEGT. The CDR3 contains 17 residues. CDR3 bases read: TGTGCCAGCAGTGAAAGGCGGGGGACAGGATATAATTCACCG. Translating it yields CASSERRGTGYNSP. The full CDR3 protein reads CASSERRGTGYNSPLFF.

A word on this clone: The observed sequence ends 3 residues before the CDR3 terminus, with the missing tail filled in from the germline J gene. The chain combines TRBV5-1 with TRBJ1-6, with D tentatively TRBD1 (6 bases). The CDR3 runs 14 residues. V dropped 3 bases and J dropped 7 bases, with 11 bases sitting between them. Germline V gene data show CDR1 as SGHRS and CDR2 as YFSETQ. The CDR3 region is CASSSQGENSPLHF. The sequenced CDR3 bases are TGCGCCAGCAGCTCACAGGGAGAGAATTCACCC. Using reference TRBV5-1 and TRBJ1-6 for the parts outside the CDR3, the full variable domain is KAGVTQTPRYLIKTRGQQVTLSCSPISGHRSVSWYQQTPGQGLQFLFEYFSETQRNKGNFPGRFSGRQFSNSRSEMNVSTLELGDSALYLCASSSQGENSPLHFGNGTRLTVT.

In regard to this clone: Sequencing ends 3 residues short of the CDR3 end; the germline J gene provides the rest. The rearrangement joins TRBV19 to TRBJ1-2, with 7 nucleotides matching TRBD1. Germline V gene lookup returns CDR1 LNHDA and CDR2 SQIVND (reference sequence). This CDR3 is 15 amino acids long. The sequenced part of the CDR3 DNA is TGTGCCAGTAGTATACTTAGCGGTGGGACAGATACC. Amino acids: CASSILSGGTDT. In full, the CDR3 reads CASSILSGGTDTYTF.

Of note for this clone: From the germline J gene comes the end of the CDR3, since the read stops 3 residues before it. Other DNA sequences of this sample code for an identical CDR3. The J gene is TRBJ1-6, the V gene TRBV5-4, with 7 bases aligning to TRBD1. Germline V lookup: CDR1 SGHNT, CDR2 YYREEE (reference sequence). The ends lost 2 bases at V and 10 bases at J; junction bases unmatched: 3. The CDR3 covers 13 residues. Incomplete CDR3 DNA: TGTGCCAGCAGCTTAGACAGGGTGTCACCC. Amino acid sequence: CASSLDRVSP. The full CDR3 sequence reads CASSLDRVSPLHF.

Of note for this clone: With the read ending 3 residues before the CDR3 end, the germline J gene is used to fill in that end. Different DNA sequences within this sample yield the same CDR3. This chain connects TRBV19 to TRBJ2-3; the match to TRBD1 covers 9 bases. This CDR3 has 15 residues. In germline, CDR1 is LNHDA, CDR2 SQIVND (reference sequence). The CDR3 bases that were read are TGTGCCAGCAACGGGGGACAGGGACTCAATCAGCCG. This gives the protein CASNGGQGLNQP. The complete CDR3 reads CASNGGQGLNQPQYF.

Comments on this clone: The read is 3 residues too short to cover the CDR3 end, so that end is filled in from the germline J gene. V is TRBV7-9 and J is TRBJ2-4; no clear D gene. Germline assignment: CDR1 SEHNR and CDR2 FQNEAQ (reference sequence). The CDR3 contains 13 residues. This CDR3 is CASSLDGYYGQYF. The CDR3 bases that were read are TGTGCCAGCAGCTTAGACGGATACTATGGT. The entire variable domain, with the rest obtained from reference TRBV7-9 and TRBJ2-4, is as follows: DTGVSQNPRHKITKRGQNVTFRCDPISEHNRLYWYRQTLGQGPEFLTYFQNEAQLEKSRLLSDRFSAERPKGSFSTLEIQRTEQGDSAMYLCASSLDGYYGQYFGAGTRLSVL.

As to this clone: The read ends 3 residues early relative to the CDR3; the germline J gene fills the gap. This chain connects TRBV19 to TRBJ1-1, with a possible D match to TRBD1 (5 bases). Trimming took 7 bases from V and 1 from J, leaving 16 bases between them. The V gene's germline CDR1 is LNHDA and CDR2 SQIVND (reference sequence). The CDR3 has 15 residues. CDR3 bases read: TGTGCCAGTAACCCCATTGGGGCAGGGAACACTGAA. Translated: CASNPIGAGNTE. The complete CDR3 reads CASNPIGAGNTEAFF.

Comment on this clone: The read finishes 3 residues shy of the CDR3 end, and the germline J gene is used to complete it. This chain joins TRBV2 and TRBJ2-3; TRBD1 matches 7 bases. Germline assignment: CDR1 SNHLY and CDR2 FYNNEI. CDR3 length: 14 amino acids. Partial CDR3 DNA: TGTGCCAGCATGGGGGACAGTAGGTCGGGGCCG. Amino acid sequence: CASMGDSRSGP. From start to end, the CDR3 is CASMGDSRSGPQYF.

About this clone itself: The read terminates 3 residues before the CDR3 end, so the remaining end is supplied by the germline J gene. This chain connects TRBV24-1 to TRBJ2-3, with 7 bases aligning to TRBD1. Looked up from germline, CDR1 is KGHDR and CDR2 is SFDVKD. The trim removed 4 bases at V and 2 bases at J, leaving 8 bases unmatched. CDR3 size: 16 residues. CDR3 sequence reads: CATSDPGTDTTDTQYF. CDR3 DNA (partial): TGTGCCACCAGTGACCCCGGGACAGACACCACAGATACG.